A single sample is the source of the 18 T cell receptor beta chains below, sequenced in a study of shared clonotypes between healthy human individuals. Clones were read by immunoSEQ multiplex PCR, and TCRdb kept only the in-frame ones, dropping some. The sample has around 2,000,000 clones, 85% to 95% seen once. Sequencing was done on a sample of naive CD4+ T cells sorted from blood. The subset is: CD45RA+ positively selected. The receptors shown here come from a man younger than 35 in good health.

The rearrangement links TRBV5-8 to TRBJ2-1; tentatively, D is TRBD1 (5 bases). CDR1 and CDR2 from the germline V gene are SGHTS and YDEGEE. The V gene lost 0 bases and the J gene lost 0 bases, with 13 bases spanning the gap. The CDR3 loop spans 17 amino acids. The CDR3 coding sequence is TGTGCCAGCAGCTTGGGACGACAGCCCAGCTCCTACAATGAGCAGTTCTTC. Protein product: CASSLGRQPSSYNEQFF. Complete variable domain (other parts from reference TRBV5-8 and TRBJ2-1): EAGVTQSPTHLIKTRGQQATLRCSPISGHTSVYWYQQALGLGLQFLLWYDEGEERNRGNFPPRFSGRQFPNYSSELNVNALELEDSALYLCASSLGRQPSSYNEQFFGPGTRLTVL.

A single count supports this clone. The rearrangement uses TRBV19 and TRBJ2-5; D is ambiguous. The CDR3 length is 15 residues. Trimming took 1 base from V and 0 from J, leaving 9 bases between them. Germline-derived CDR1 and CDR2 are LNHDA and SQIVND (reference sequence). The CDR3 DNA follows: TGTGCCAGTAGTATAGGCAACTGGTACCAAGAGACCCAGTACTTC. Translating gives CASSIGNWYQETQYF.

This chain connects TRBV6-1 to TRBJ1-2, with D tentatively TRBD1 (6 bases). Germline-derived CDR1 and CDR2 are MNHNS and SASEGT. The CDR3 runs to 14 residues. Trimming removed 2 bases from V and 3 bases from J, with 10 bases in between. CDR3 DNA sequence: TGTGCCAGCAGTGAACCAGGGGCGGACTATGGCTACACCTTC. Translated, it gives CASSEPGADYGYTF.

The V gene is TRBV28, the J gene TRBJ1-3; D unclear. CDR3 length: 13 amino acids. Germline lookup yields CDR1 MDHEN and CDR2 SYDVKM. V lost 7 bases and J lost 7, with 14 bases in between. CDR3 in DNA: TGTGCCAGCATTTCCCTTTCTTGGAACACCATATATTTT. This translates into CASISLSWNTIYF.

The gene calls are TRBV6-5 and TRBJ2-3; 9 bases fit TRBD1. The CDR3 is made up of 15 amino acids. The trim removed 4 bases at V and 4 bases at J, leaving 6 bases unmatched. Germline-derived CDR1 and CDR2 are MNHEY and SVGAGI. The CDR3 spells CASSSTGGAPDTQYF. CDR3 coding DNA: TGTGCCAGCAGTTCTACAGGGGGCGCCCCAGATACGCAGTATTTT.

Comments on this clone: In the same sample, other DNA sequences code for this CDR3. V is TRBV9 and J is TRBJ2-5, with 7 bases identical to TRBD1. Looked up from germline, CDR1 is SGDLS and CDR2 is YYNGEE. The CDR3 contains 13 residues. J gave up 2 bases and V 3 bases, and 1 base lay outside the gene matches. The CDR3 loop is CASSAGQQETQYF. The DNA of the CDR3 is TGTGCCAGCAGCGCGGGACAGCAAGAGACCCAGTACTTC.

CDR3 sequence (DNA): TGTGCCAGCAGCCCCACTCGCTTCGGAGAGACCCAGTACTTC. Its protein product is CASSPTRFGETQYF. The gene calls are TRBV9 and TRBJ2-5, with D unclear. This CDR3 has 14 residues. Trimming shortened V by 4 bases and J by 4 bases, and 14 bases separated the two germline ends. Germline CDR1 is SGDLS and CDR2 is YYNGEE.

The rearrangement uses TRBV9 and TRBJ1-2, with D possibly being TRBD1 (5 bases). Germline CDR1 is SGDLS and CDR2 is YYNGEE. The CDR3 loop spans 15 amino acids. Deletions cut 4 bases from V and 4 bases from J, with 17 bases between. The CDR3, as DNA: TGTGCCAGCAGCTCGCTGGGGGAGTTAGGCTATGGCTACACCTTC. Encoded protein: CASSSLGELGYGYTF.

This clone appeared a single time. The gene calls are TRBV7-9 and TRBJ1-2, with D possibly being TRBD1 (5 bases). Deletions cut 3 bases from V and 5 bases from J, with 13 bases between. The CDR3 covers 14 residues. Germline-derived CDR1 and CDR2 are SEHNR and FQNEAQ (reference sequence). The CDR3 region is CASSFATGLYGYTF. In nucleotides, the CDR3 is TGTGCCAGCAGCTTTGCTACAGGATTATATGGCTACACCTTC.

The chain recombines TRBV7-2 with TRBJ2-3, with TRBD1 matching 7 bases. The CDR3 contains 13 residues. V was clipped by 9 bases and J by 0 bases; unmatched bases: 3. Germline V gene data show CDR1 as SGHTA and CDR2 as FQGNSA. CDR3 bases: TGTGCCAGTCTACAGGGGAGCACAGATACGCAGTATTTT. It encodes CASLQGSTDTQYF.

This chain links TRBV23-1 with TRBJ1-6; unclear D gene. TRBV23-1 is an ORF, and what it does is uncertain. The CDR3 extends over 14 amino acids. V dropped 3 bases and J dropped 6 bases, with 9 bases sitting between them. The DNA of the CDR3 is TGCGCCAGCAGTCAGACACGGATTAATTCACCCCTCCACTTT. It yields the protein CASSQTRINSPLHF.

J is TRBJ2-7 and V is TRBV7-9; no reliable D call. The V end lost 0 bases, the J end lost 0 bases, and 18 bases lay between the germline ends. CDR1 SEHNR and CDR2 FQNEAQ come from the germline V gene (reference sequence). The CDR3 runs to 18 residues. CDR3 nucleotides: TGTGCCAGCAGCTTAGCCATACAAGCTTTTGATAGCTCCTACGAGCAGTACTTC. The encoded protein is CASSLAIQAFDSSYEQYF. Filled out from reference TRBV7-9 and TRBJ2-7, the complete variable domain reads DTGVSQNPRHKITKRGQNVTFRCDPISEHNRLYWYRQTLGQGPEFLTYFQNEAQLEKSRLLSDRFSAERPKGSFSTLEIQRTEQGDSAMYLCASSLAIQAFDSSYEQYFGPGTRLTVT.

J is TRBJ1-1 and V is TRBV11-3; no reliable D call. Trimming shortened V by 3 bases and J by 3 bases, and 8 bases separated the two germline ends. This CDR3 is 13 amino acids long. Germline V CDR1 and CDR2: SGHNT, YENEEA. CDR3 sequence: CASSFGGDTEAFF. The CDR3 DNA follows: TGTGCCAGCAGCTTTGGCGGGGACACTGAAGCTTTCTTT. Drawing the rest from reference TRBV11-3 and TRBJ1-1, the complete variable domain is EAGVVQSPRYKIIEKKQPVAFWCNPISGHNTLYWYLQNLGQGPELLIRYENEEAVDDSQLPKDRFSAERLKGVDSTLKIQPAELGDSAVYLCASSFGGDTEAFFGQGTRLTVV.

Written as DNA, the CDR3 is TGTGCCAGCAGCTCGACAGGGGCCTTCTCTGGAAACACCATATATTTT. Protein product: CASSSTGAFSGNTIYF. This sequence joins TRBV7-9 and TRBJ1-3, with 8 positions matching TRBD1. V lost 4 bases and J lost 0; bases outside the gene matches: 5. The germline CDR1 and CDR2 sequences are SEHNR and FQNEAQ (reference sequence). The CDR3 covers 16 residues.

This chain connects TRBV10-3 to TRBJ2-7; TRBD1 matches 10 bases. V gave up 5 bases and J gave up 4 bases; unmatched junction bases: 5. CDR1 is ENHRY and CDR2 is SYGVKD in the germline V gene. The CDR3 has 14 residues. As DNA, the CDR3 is TGTGCCATCAGTAACGGACAGGGGGTGTACGAGCAGTACTTC. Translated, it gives CAISNGQGVYEQYF.

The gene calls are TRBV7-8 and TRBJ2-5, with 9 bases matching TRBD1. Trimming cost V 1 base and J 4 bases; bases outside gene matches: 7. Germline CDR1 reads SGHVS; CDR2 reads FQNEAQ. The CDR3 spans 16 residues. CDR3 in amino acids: CASSLGWGQGAETQYF. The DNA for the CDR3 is TGTGCCAGCAGCTTAGGGTGGGGACAGGGAGCAGAGACCCAGTACTTC.

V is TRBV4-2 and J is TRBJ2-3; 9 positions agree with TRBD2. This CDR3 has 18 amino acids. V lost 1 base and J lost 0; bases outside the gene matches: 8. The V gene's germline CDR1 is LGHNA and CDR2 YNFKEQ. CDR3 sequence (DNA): TGTGCCAGCAGCCAAGGGTCCCAGCGGGGGGCGAGCACAGATACGCAGTATTTT. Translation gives CASSQGSQRGASTDTQYF.

The CDR3 sequence is CASSLNSQNTEAFF. In nucleotides, the CDR3 is TGTGCCAGCAGCTTGAACAGCCAGAACACTGAAGCTTTCTTT. V and J are TRBV7-9 and TRBJ1-1; D is ambiguous. V dropped 3 bases and J dropped 1 base, with 9 bases sitting between them. CDR1 and CDR2 (germline): SEHNR, FQNEAQ (reference sequence). The CDR3 is 14 amino acids.